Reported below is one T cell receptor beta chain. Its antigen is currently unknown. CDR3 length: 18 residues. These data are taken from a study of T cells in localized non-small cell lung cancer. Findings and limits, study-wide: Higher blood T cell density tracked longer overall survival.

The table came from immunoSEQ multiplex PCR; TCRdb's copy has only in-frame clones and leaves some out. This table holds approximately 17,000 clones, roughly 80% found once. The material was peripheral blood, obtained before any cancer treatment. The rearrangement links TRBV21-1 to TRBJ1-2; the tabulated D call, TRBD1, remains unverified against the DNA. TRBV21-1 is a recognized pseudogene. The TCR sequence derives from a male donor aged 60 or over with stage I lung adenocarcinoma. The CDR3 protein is CASSKAAQGRVMIHGYTF. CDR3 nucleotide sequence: TGTGCCAGCAGCAAAGCGGCGCAGGGTAGAGTGATGATTCATGGCTACACCTTC.